This section outlines one TCR beta chain sequence together with its context. Its antigen is still unknown. TCRdb's table, derived via immunoSEQ multiplex PCR, lists solely in-frame clones and lacks some. The data contain 15,000 to 20,000 clones, more than 75% of them seen just once; the ten biggest clones take up about 6.6%. The record originates from a study of neoadjuvant nivolumab and ipilimumab in lung cancer. Study-level results: Compared with tumor-adjacent uninvolved lung, resected tumors showed greater richness and clonality. Resected-tumor TCR richness correlated positively with pretherapy blood richness. TCR sequencing covered a small number of samples.

The sequenced sample was tumor tissue, obtained after neoadjuvant nivolumab, alone or with ipilimumab, at or shortly before surgery. The sequence was obtained from an adult with non-small cell lung cancer.

DNA for the CDR3: TGTGCCAGCAGCTTAGAAGGTGGAAACACCATATATTTT. It encodes CASSLEGGNTIYF. This rearrangement joins TRBV7-8 to TRBJ1-3, with D unclear. V was clipped by 1 base and J by 3 bases, with 4 bases between them. The CDR3 length is 13 residues. Germline V lookup: CDR1 SGHVS, CDR2 FQNEAQ.